These 29 T cell receptor beta chains were all obtained from the same sample, sequenced in a study of blood T cells in healthy people across ages. Primers used in a second PCR of about 6 to 11 cycles were a sample-barcoded 5' primer and a J-beta primer mix. Each CDR3 protein is one row after TCRdb ran MiXCR on the 5' RACE reads. The sample yields around 780,000 distinct CDR3 sequences, roughly 25% seen once. These data are also associated with another study on T cells of mothers and their children.

Sequenced material: blood. The receptors originated from a boy between 10 and 17 years old in good health.

The chain combines TRBV5-1 with TRBJ2-5; D not resolved. The V gene lost 0 bases and the J gene lost 4 bases, with 19 bases spanning the gap. The length of the CDR3 is 17 residues. Germline V gene sequence: CDR1 SGHRS, CDR2 YFSETQ. The CDR3 loop is CASSLGRRTESGETQYF. The CDR3 DNA is TGCGCCAGCAGCTTGGGGCGCCGGACGGAGAGTGGAGAGACCCAGTACTTC. Complete variable domain (other parts from reference TRBV5-1 and TRBJ2-5): KAGVTQTPRYLIKTRGQQVTLSCSPISGHRSVSWYQQTPGQGLQFLFEYFSETQRNKGNFPGRFSGRQFSNSRSEMNVSTLELGDSALYLCASSLGRRTESGETQYFGPGTRLLVL.

In its sample, this clonotype was seen a few times. The chain links TRBV9 to TRBJ2-4, with 14 nucleotides matching TRBD2. The length of the CDR3 is 16 residues. V was clipped by 4 bases and J by 5 bases; unmatched bases: 5. CDR1 is SGDLS, CDR2 YYNGEE, per germline. The CDR3 DNA reads as TGTGCCAGCAGCCCCGGACTAGCGGGGGGAGAAAACATTCAGTACTTC. Encoded protein: CASSPGLAGGENIQYF.

This clonotype was seen a few times. The chain recombines TRBV20-1 with TRBJ2-5, with D possibly TRBD2 on 5 matching bases. The V gene lost 3 bases and the J gene lost 1 base, with 9 bases spanning the gap. The CDR3 runs to 13 residues. Looked up from germline, CDR1 is DFQATT and CDR2 is SNEGSKA (reference sequence). The chain's CDR3 is CSASSRAQETQYF. DNA for the CDR3: TGCAGTGCTAGTTCGCGGGCCCAAGAGACCCAGTACTTC.

The J gene is TRBJ2-1, the V gene TRBV4-1; TRBD1 or TRBD2 may be the D gene (5 bases each). The J call may be in error: the DNA end matches TRBJ2-7 better. The CDR3 sequence is 15 residues long. Germline CDR1 and CDR2: MGHRA and YSYEKL. CDR3 loop: CASSQDHGGPYEQYF. CDR3 coding DNA: TGCGCCAGCAGCCAAGATCATGGGGGACCCTACGAGCAGTACTTC.

V is TRBV2 and J is TRBJ1-2, with D maybe TRBD1 (5 bases). The CDR3 covers 14 residues. The V gene lost 4 bases and the J gene lost 2 bases, with 11 bases spanning the gap. Germline CDR1 is SNHLY and CDR2 is FYNNEI. The DNA for the CDR3 is TGTGCCAGCAGTGCCAGGGTGGGAAACTATGGCTACACCTTC. It is translated as CASSARVGNYGYTF.

The chain employs TRBV29-1 and TRBJ2-7, with a weak D call TRBD1 (5 bases). In germline, CDR1 is SQVTM, CDR2 ANQGSEA. Between the trimmed V and J ends, which lost 0 bases and 1 base, there was a span of 16 bases. The CDR3 contains 16 residues. CDR3 residues: CSVEDRLRDISYEQYF. In DNA form, the CDR3 reads TGCAGCGTTGAAGATCGACTCAGGGATATTTCCTACGAGCAGTACTTC.

This clonotype was recorded a few times. The chain couples TRBV28 to TRBJ1-2; unclear D gene. V gave up 3 bases and J gave up 7 bases, with 15 bases separating them. CDR3 length equals 14 residues. Germline CDR1 is MDHEN and CDR2 is SYDVKM. The CDR3 nucleotides read TGTGCCAGCAGTTTGGACGGACTGGGGTCTGGCTACACCTTC. Translation gives CASSLDGLGSGYTF.

In this sample, this clonotype turned up a few times. The chain joins TRBV5-4 to TRBJ2-5, with D unresolved. The DNA matches TRBJ2-7 better at its end, which makes the J call doubtful. From germline, CDR1 is SGHNT and CDR2 YYREEE (reference sequence). CDR3 size: 12 residues. CDR3 nucleotides: TGTGCCAGCAGCTTGGCGGACGGCGAGCAGTACTTC. Encoded protein: CASSLADGEQYF.

CDR3 in amino acids: CSGETALNTEAFF. CDR3 DNA: TGCAGCGGGGAGACAGCCCTGAACACTGAAGCTTTCTTT. The V and J genes are TRBV29-1 and TRBJ1-1; the D gene is possibly TRBD1 (5 bases). V dropped 7 bases and J dropped 0 bases, with 12 bases sitting between them. Germline-derived CDR1 and CDR2 are SQVTM and ANQGSEA. The CDR3 has 13 residues.

The V and J genes are TRBV27 and TRBJ2-2, with 9 bases identical to TRBD1. This CDR3 has 18 residues. Germline CDR1 is MNHEY and CDR2 is SMNVEV (reference sequence). The ends lost 3 bases at V and 0 bases at J; junction bases unmatched: 8. The CDR3 nucleotides are TGTGCCAGCAGTTTGCGCGGACAGGGGACTGCGAACACCGGGGAGCTGTTTTTT. Translating gives CASSLRGQGTANTGELFF.

The chain has TRBV7-2 and TRBJ2-3; D is ambiguous. Between the trimmed V and J ends, which lost 1 base and 3 bases, there was a span of 11 bases. Germline V CDR1 and CDR2: SGHTA, FQGNSA. The CDR3 extends over 15 amino acids. The CDR3 is CASSLVRRRTDTQYF. In DNA, the CDR3 is TGTGCCAGCAGCTTAGTTCGGCGGAGAACAGATACGCAGTATTTT. The whole variable domain, remainder taken from reference TRBV7-2 and TRBJ2-3, is GAGVSQSPSNKVTEKGKDVELRCDPISGHTALYWYRQSLGQGLEFLIYFQGNSAPDKSGLPSDRFSAERTGGSVSTLTIQRTQQEDSAVYLCASSLVRRRTDTQYFGPGTRLTVL.

This clonotype was counted between two and nine times. This likely comes from a read error, as the CDR3 has no conserved phenylalanine or tryptophan at its end. The DNA is omitted, as the CDR3 cannot be located on it reliably, and the CDR3 follows TCRdb's listing. The chain uses TRBV12-3 or TRBV12-4 and TRBJ2-7; TRBD1 was called by the table and not checked on the DNA. Counting both end residues, the CDR3 totals 15 amino acids. The CDR3 sequence: CASSSGQEGSYERYL.

This clonotype was detected a few times. The chain joins TRBV7-9 to TRBJ1-2, with D hard to call. Trimming stripped 2 bases from V and 6 bases from J, with 10 bases between. CDR1 is SEHNR and CDR2 is FQNEAQ in the germline V gene (reference sequence). CDR3 length: 13 residues. DNA for the CDR3: TGTGCCAGCAGCTTATCAGGAGAAAATGGCTACACCTTC. Its protein is CASSLSGENGYTF. The full variable domain, rest sourced from reference TRBV7-9 and TRBJ1-2, is DTGVSQNPRHKITKRGQNVTFRCDPISEHNRLYWYRQTLGQGPEFLTYFQNEAQLEKSRLLSDRFSAERPKGSFSTLEIQRTEQGDSAMYLCASSLSGENGYTFGSGTRLTVV.

This clonotype came up a few times. This chain connects TRBV7-9 to TRBJ2-7; D unclear. Trimming shortened V by 5 bases and J by 6 bases, and 11 bases separated the two germline ends. CDR1 and CDR2 from the germline V gene are SEHNR and FQNEAQ (reference sequence). This CDR3 has 12 amino acids. The CDR3 coding sequence is TGTGCCAGCAGCCCCGGACCCTCCGAGCAGTACTTC. The encoded protein is CASSPGPSEQYF.

This chain connects TRBV29-1 to TRBJ2-5; D remains ambiguous. The J call is doubtful: the DNA matches TRBJ2-1 better. The germline gives CDR1 SQVTM, CDR2 ANQGSEA. The CDR3 is 14 residues long. CDR3 protein: CSVEDEYTVNEQFF. The DNA for the CDR3 is TGCAGCGTTGAAGACGAGTACACCGTAAATGAGCAGTTCTTC.

The CDR3, as DNA: TGCAGTGCTAGAGCGTTAGGTAGAGGCAATGAGCAGTTCTTC. The encoded protein is CSARALGRGNEQFF. The chain is built from TRBV20-1 and TRBJ2-5; no firm D call. The DNA end favors TRBJ2-1, so the J call may be wrong. Germline CDR1 and CDR2: DFQATT and SNEGSKA (reference sequence). The CDR3 runs 14 residues.

The CDR3 region has the DNA TGTGCCAGCAGTGATGGTAGGGCAGAGACCCAGTACTTC. Translation: CASSDGRAETQYF. The rearrangement joins TRBV2 to TRBJ2-5; D unclear. Trimming removed 3 bases from V and 4 bases from J, with 9 bases in between. Per germline, CDR1 SNHLY and CDR2 FYNNEI. This CDR3 has 13 residues.

This clonotype was seen a few times. V usage is TRBV6-5 and J usage is TRBJ2-7, with 8 bases aligning to TRBD1. The germline CDR1 and CDR2 sequences are MNHEY and SVGAGI. V lost 2 bases to trimming and J lost 5 bases; unmatched junction nucleotides: 11. This CDR3 is 16 amino acids long. The CDR3 spells CASSYLPRTGIHEQYF. As DNA, the CDR3 is TGTGCCAGCAGTTACCTGCCCCGGACAGGGATCCACGAGCAGTACTTC.

In this sample, this clonotype turned up a few times. The V gene is TRBV12-5, the J gene TRBJ2-1; 8 bases line up with TRBD1. Losses at the gene ends were 9 bases for V and 10 bases for J; bases not matched to a gene: 14. Germline CDR1 LGHNT, CDR2 FRNRAP. CDR3 length: 14 amino acids. This CDR3 is CARPTGVLAREQFF. The CDR3 coding sequence is TGTGCTAGACCGACAGGGGTGCTTGCCCGGGAGCAGTTCTTC.

This clonotype was seen more than once but under ten times. The chain recombines TRBV20-1 with TRBJ2-5, with a tentative D call TRBD2 (7 bases). The J call is in doubt because the DNA end fits TRBJ2-7 better. The CDR3 covers 12 residues. Looked up from germline, CDR1 is DFQATT and CDR2 is SNEGSKA (reference sequence). The CDR3 region is CSVTPGGHEQYF. The CDR3 coding sequence is TGCAGTGTTACCCCGGGGGGCCACGAGCAGTACTTC.

This chain joins TRBV19 and TRBJ2-3, with 9 nucleotides matching TRBD2. CDR3 length: 16 amino acids. Germline V gives CDR1 LNHDA, CDR2 SQIVND (reference sequence). With V trimmed by 5 bases and J by 2 bases, 8 bases remained unmatched. CDR3 in DNA: TGTGCCAGTAGTCCCCATGCGGGGGGGCTCACAGATACGCAGTATTTT. Translation gives CASSPHAGGLTDTQYF. The full variable domain, in which reference TRBV19 and TRBJ2-3 provide the parts outside the CDR3, is DGGITQSPKYLFRKEGQNVTLSCEQNLNHDAMYWYRQDPGQGLRLIYYSQIVNDFQKGDIAEGYSVSREKKESFPLTVTSAQKNPTAFYLCASSPHAGGLTDTQYFGPGTRLTVL.

This clonotype has at least ten counts. The chain has TRBV29-1 and TRBJ1-4; D is ambiguous. The CDR3 is 13 residues long. Germline-derived CDR1 and CDR2 are SQVTM and ANQGSEA. Trimming pared 4 bases from V and 7 bases from J, leaving 13 bases between. In DNA form, the CDR3 reads TGCAGCGTTGTTCGGGGTTTTACTGAAAAACTGTTTTTT. It translates to CSVVRGFTEKLFF.

In this sample, this clonotype turned up a few times. The V call is TRBV7-6, the J call TRBJ1-2; the D is unclear. Looked up from germline, CDR1 is SGHVS and CDR2 is FNYEAQ. The CDR3 consists of 15 residues. The V and J ends lost 3 bases and 8 bases respectively, with 19 bases between them. For the CDR3, the DNA is TGTGCCAGCAGCTTGCTTCCGGGTAGCTGGGAGGGCTACACCTTC. Amino acids: CASSLLPGSWEGYTF.

The count of this clonotype is one. The rearrangement links TRBV6-1 to TRBJ2-3; no clear D gene. V was clipped by 2 bases and J by 1 base, with 13 bases between them. The CDR3 length is 16 residues. Germline V gene sequence: CDR1 MNHNS, CDR2 SASEGT. This chain's CDR3 is CASSERANLRTDTQYF. The DNA for the CDR3 is TGTGCCAGCAGTGAAAGGGCCAACTTGCGCACAGATACGCAGTATTTT.

There are a few counts of this clonotype. This sequence joins TRBV28 and TRBJ2-7; TRBD2 might be the D (5 bases). Per the germline V gene, CDR1 is MDHEN and CDR2 is SYDVKM. The CDR3 runs 15 residues. V was clipped by 10 bases and J by 2 bases, with 21 bases between them. CDR3 nucleotides: TGTGCCACCTCAGGAGGACGGCGCCAAGCCTACGAGCAGTACTTC. Its protein product is CATSGGRRQAYEQYF.

The chain has TRBV7-8 and TRBJ1-1, with D uncertain. Germline CDR1 is SGHVS and CDR2 is FQNEAQ. Trimming stripped 2 bases from V and 0 bases from J, with 16 bases between. The CDR3 length is 17 residues. The CDR3 DNA follows: TGTGCCAGCAGCTTAAGTAGGAGACCTCTCATGAACACTGAAGCTTTCTTT. Translating it yields CASSLSRRPLMNTEAFF.

The chain links TRBV7-9 to TRBJ2-7; D possibly matches TRBD1 or TRBD2 (5 bases each). This CDR3 contains 12 residues. From germline, CDR1 is SEHNR and CDR2 FQNEAQ (reference sequence). Trimming took 3 bases from V and 8 from J, leaving 11 bases between them. Written as DNA, the CDR3 is TGTGCCAGCAGCTTGGGGGTTACGAAGCAGTACTTC. Encoded protein: CASSLGVTKQYF.

The chain uses TRBV20-1 and TRBJ1-2, with D perhaps TRBD1 (6 bases). The germline gives CDR1 DFQATT, CDR2 SNEGSKA (reference sequence). Trimming took 3 bases from V and 4 from J, leaving 18 bases between them. The CDR3 runs 15 residues. CDR3 in DNA: TGCAGTGCTAGTTCGGGGTCACAGGGACTCTATGGCTACACCTTC. It is translated as CSASSGSQGLYGYTF.

In this sample, this clonotype turned up a few times. V gene TRBV20-1 combines with J gene TRBJ1-2; D not resolved. This CDR3 contains 11 residues. CDR1 is DFQATT and CDR2 is SNEGSKA in the germline V gene (reference sequence). Trimming cost V 6 bases and J 8 bases, with 13 bases left between them. DNA of the CDR3: TGCAGTGCCCAGGACGCAGTCGGCTACACCTTC. Its translation: CSAQDAVGYTF.